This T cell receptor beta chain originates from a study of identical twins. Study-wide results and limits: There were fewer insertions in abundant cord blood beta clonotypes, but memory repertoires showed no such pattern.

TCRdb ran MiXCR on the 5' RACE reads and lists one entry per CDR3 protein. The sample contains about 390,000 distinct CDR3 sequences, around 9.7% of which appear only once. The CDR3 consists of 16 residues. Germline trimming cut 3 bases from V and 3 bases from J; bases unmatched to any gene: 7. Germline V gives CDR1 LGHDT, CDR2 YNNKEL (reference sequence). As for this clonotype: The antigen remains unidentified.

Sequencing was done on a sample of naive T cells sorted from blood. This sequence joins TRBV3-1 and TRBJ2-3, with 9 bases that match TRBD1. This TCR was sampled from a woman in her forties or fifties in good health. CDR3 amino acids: CASSQLRQGDTDTQYF. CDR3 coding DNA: TGTGCCAGCAGCCAGTTAAGACAGGGGGATACAGATACGCAGTATTTT.